The 20 T cell receptor beta chains below come from one sample, sequenced in a study of blood T cells in healthy people across ages. The authors ran a second PCR of about 7 to 12 cycles using a sample-barcoded 5' primer and a J-beta primer mix. TCRdb re-called the 5' RACE reads through MiXCR, storing one row per CDR3 protein. Among roughly 1,700,000 distinct CDR3 sequences, about 28% were seen once, and the ten largest hold over 7%. Specimen: blood. All receptors come from a woman aged 25 to 39 in good health.

The chain uses TRBV20-1 and TRBJ2-1; 14 positions match TRBD2. After removal of 3 bases from V and 0 bases from J, the junction contained 4 bases not matched to a gene. The CDR3 sequence is 17 residues long. Germline V gene data show CDR1 as DFQATT and CDR2 as SNEGSKA (reference sequence). The CDR3 DNA reads TGCAGTGCTAGGTCGACTAGCGGGAGGGCCTCCTACAATGAGCAGTTCTTC. Protein product: CSARSTSGRASYNEQFF.

This chain links TRBV4-1 with TRBJ2-1; 8 positions match TRBD2. Germline values: CDR1 MGHRA, CDR2 YSYEKL. The CDR3 runs 16 residues. Unmatched junction bases numbered 10, after V lost 4 bases and J lost 5 bases. Here the CDR3 DNA reads TGCGCCAGCAGCCCCGTAGCGGGGAGCCCTAACAATGAGCAGTTCTTC. Its translation: CASSPVAGSPNNEQFF.

This clonotype has a handful of counts. The CDR3 protein is CATSDLGQGRRETQYF. The CDR3 DNA reads TGTGCCACCAGTGATTTAGGGCAGGGGAGGCGAGAGACCCAGTACTTC. V usage is TRBV24-1 and J usage is TRBJ2-5; possibly TRBD1 or TRBD2 for D (6 bases each). The CDR3 consists of 16 residues. V was shortened by 1 base and J by 4 bases, with 15 bases between the two germline ends. Germline values: CDR1 KGHDR, CDR2 SFDVKD.

There are a few counts of this clonotype. The chain links TRBV28 to TRBJ1-2, with D possibly matching TRBD1 (5 bases). Trimming stripped 6 bases from V and 7 bases from J, with 18 bases between. The CDR3 consists of 14 residues. The germline CDR1 and CDR2 sequences are MDHEN and SYDVKM. CDR3 coding DNA: TGTGCCAGCAGCCCCAGCGACAGACGCCTTGGCTACACCTTC. Amino acid sequence: CASSPSDRRLGYTF.

This clonotype was picked up a small number of times. The V gene is TRBV29-1, the J gene TRBJ1-1, with unresolved D. There are 12 residues in the CDR3. Trimming removed 7 bases at V and 1 base at J, with 10 bases between. The germline V gene encodes CDR1 SQVTM and CDR2 ANQGSEA. The CDR3 spells CSAKTPNTEAFF. The CDR3 coding sequence is TGCAGCGCTAAGACACCGAACACTGAAGCTTTCTTT.

V usage is TRBV4-3 and J usage is TRBJ2-7, with 13 bases lining up with TRBD2. This CDR3 is 16 amino acids long. The V gene end was trimmed by 1 base and the J gene end by 3 bases; junction bases not matched to a gene: 3. CDR1 and CDR2 from the germline V gene are LGHNA and YSLEER. CDR3 sequence: CASSQGTSGSIYEQYF. The DNA for the CDR3 is TGCGCCAGCAGCCAAGGGACTAGCGGGAGCATCTACGAGCAGTACTTC.

V is TRBV5-1 and J is TRBJ2-3; D is unclear. The CDR3 totals 16 residues. Trimming removed 2 bases from V and 2 bases from J, with 15 bases in between. The germline CDR1 and CDR2 sequences are SGHRS and YFSETQ. This CDR3 is CASSLGPEWFTDTQYF. The CDR3 DNA is TGCGCCAGCAGCTTAGGACCCGAATGGTTCACAGATACGCAGTATTTT.

The CDR3 spells CASSWRTAEETQYF. In DNA, the CDR3 is TGTGCCAGCAGCTGGAGGACAGCAGAAGAGACCCAGTACTTC. V is TRBV7-2 and J is TRBJ2-5; D is possibly TRBD1 (6 bases). The CDR3 extends over 14 amino acids. Trimming cost V 4 bases and J 3 bases, with 12 bases left between them. Germline values: CDR1 SGHTA, CDR2 FQGNSA. Looking up the rest from reference TRBV7-2 and TRBJ2-5 gives the full variable domain: GAGVSQSPSNKVTEKGKDVELRCDPISGHTALYWYRQSLGQGLEFLIYFQGNSAPDKSGLPSDRFSAERTGGSVSTLTIQRTQQEDSAVYLCASSWRTAEETQYFGPGTRLLVL.

This clonotype was seen a handful of times. J is TRBJ2-7 and V is TRBV6-1; the D gene could be TRBD1 or TRBD2 (5 bases each). Germline V gives CDR1 MNHNS, CDR2 SASEGT. The V and J ends lost 2 bases and 2 bases respectively, with 7 bases between them. The CDR3 totals 13 residues. CDR3 sequence reads: CASSERDPYEQYF. The CDR3 DNA follows: TGTGCCAGCAGTGAACGGGACCCCTACGAGCAGTACTTC.

This clonotype has only a few counts. The chain is built from TRBV2 and TRBJ2-7, with 8 bases fitting TRBD2. The CDR3 spans 14 residues. V lost 6 bases and J lost 6; bases outside the gene matches: 10. CDR1 SNHLY and CDR2 FYNNEI come from the germline V gene. CDR3 sequence (DNA): TGTGCCAGCAGACGTGTAGCGGGACCGTCCGAGCAGTACTTC. Translation gives CASRRVAGPSEQYF.

This clonotype was recorded many times. The V and J genes are TRBV6-5 and TRBJ2-1; 9 bases align to TRBD1. The germline CDR1 and CDR2 sequences are MNHEY and SVGAGI. This CDR3 spans 15 amino acids. Trimming took 6 bases from V and 3 from J; bases not matched to a gene: 6. This CDR3 is CASSTGTGNYNEQFF. In nucleotides, the CDR3 is TGTGCCAGCAGCACCGGGACAGGGAACTACAATGAGCAGTTCTTC.

This clonotype was picked up many times. The chain carries TRBV6-6 and TRBJ2-5, with TRBD2 as a possible D gene (5 bases). The CDR3 is 13 residues long. CDR1 is MNHNY, CDR2 SVGAGI, per germline (reference sequence). V lost 8 bases and J lost 3, with 13 bases in between. The CDR3 bases are TGTGCCAGCTCCCCAGCGGTCAAAGAGACCCAGTACTTC. This encodes CASSPAVKETQYF.

This clonotype was seen more than once but under ten times. The J gene is TRBJ1-4, the V gene TRBV2, with TRBD1 as a possible D gene (5 bases). V was shortened by 3 bases and J by 1 base, with 6 bases between the two germline ends. The CDR3 has 14 residues. The germline V gene encodes CDR1 SNHLY and CDR2 FYNNEI. The CDR3 spells CASSDRETNEKLFF. CDR3 nucleotides: TGTGCCAGCAGTGACAGGGAAACTAATGAAAAACTGTTTTTT.

This clonotype was seen at least ten times. This chain connects TRBV7-9 to TRBJ2-7; no firm D call. The V gene's germline CDR1 is SEHNR and CDR2 FQNEAQ (reference sequence). V was cut by 3 bases and J by 6 bases, with 15 bases left in between. This CDR3 comprises 14 residues. CDR3 region: CASSFSSKEGEQYF. The CDR3 nucleotides are TGTGCCAGCAGCTTTAGTTCAAAAGAAGGCGAGCAGTACTTC.

Only a few counts were recorded for this clonotype. The V gene is TRBV4-3, the J gene TRBJ1-1; D might be TRBD1 (5 bases). The V and J ends lost 4 bases and 5 bases respectively, with 14 bases between them. CDR3 size: 14 residues. Germline CDR1 LGHNA, CDR2 YSLEER. DNA for the CDR3: TGCGCCAGCAGCCTCGGGACGGTGGGGACTGAAGCTTTCTTT. Its translation is CASSLGTVGTEAFF.

The rearrangement uses TRBV7-2 and TRBJ2-7; the match to TRBD2 covers 14 bases. The ends lost 5 bases at V and 0 bases at J; junction bases unmatched: 9. The germline V gene has CDR1 SGHTA and CDR2 FQGNSA. There are 18 residues in the CDR3. DNA for the CDR3: TGTGCCAGCAGCGGCGGACTAGCGGGGGGCCGTAGCTCCTACGAGCAGTACTTC. Its translation: CASSGGLAGGRSSYEQYF.

With respect to this clonotype: This sequence may be a read error, since a much larger clone differs from it by one base. This chain connects TRBV7-6 to TRBJ2-7; tentatively, D is TRBD1 or TRBD2 (6 bases each). This CDR3 comprises 15 residues. The germline V gene encodes CDR1 SGHVS and CDR2 FNYEAQ. The CDR3 is CASGLGGTSPYEQYF. The CDR3 DNA reads as TGTGCCAGCGGCTTAGGGGGGACATCACCCTACGAGCAGTACTTC.

This clonotype was observed many times. DNA for the CDR3: TGCGCCAGCCGGGACGGCACTTACTCTGGGGCCAACGTCCTGACTTTC. Translating it yields CASRDGTYSGANVLTF. This sequence joins TRBV10-2 and TRBJ2-6, with D perhaps TRBD1 or TRBD2 (5 bases each). The CDR3 totals 16 residues. Trimming removed 8 bases at V and 0 bases at J, with 14 bases between. Germline CDR1 and CDR2: WSHSY and SAAADI.

This clonotype was counted between two and nine times. The chain combines TRBV20-1 with TRBJ1-5, with D maybe TRBD1 (5 bases). Trimming shortened V by 6 bases and J by 3 bases, and 12 bases separated the two germline ends. The CDR3 runs to 13 residues. CDR1 DFQATT and CDR2 SNEGSKA come from the germline V gene (reference sequence). The CDR3: CSAAQGTNQPQHF. CDR3 nucleotide sequence: TGCAGTGCCGCTCAGGGCACCAATCAGCCCCAGCATTTT.

This clonotype was seen a few times. This chain joins TRBV20-1 and TRBJ2-5; TRBD2 agrees at 8 bases. CDR3 length equals 16 residues. V lost 0 bases to trimming and J lost 5 bases; unmatched junction nucleotides: 11. Germline V gene lookup returns CDR1 DFQATT and CDR2 SNEGSKA (reference sequence). The CDR3, as DNA: TGCAGTGCTAGAGAAGGAGCGGGAGTTCAGATGGAGACCCAGTACTTC. Encoded protein: CSAREGAGVQMETQYF.